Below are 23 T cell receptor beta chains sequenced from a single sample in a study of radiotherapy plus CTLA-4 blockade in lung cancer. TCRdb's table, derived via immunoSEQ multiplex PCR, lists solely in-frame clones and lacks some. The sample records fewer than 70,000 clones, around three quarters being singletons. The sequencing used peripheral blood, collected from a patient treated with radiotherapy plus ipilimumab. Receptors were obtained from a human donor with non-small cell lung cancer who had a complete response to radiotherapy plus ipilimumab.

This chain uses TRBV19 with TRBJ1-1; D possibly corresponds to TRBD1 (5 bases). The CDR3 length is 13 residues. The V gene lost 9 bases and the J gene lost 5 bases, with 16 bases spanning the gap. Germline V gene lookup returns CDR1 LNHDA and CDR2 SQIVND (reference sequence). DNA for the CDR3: TGTGCCAGCACCACTACGGGGGGAACTGAAGCTTTCTTT. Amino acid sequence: CASTTTGGTEAFF. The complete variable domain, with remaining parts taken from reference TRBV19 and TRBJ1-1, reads DGGITQSPKYLFRKEGQNVTLSCEQNLNHDAMYWYRQDPGQGLRLIYYSQIVNDFQKGDIAEGYSVSREKKESFPLTVTSAQKNPTAFYLCASTTTGGTEAFFGQGTRLTVV.

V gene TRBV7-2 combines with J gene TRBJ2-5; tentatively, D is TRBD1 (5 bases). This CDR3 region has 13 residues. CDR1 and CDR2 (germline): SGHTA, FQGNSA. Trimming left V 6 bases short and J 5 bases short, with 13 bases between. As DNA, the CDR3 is TGTGCCAGCAGGGACACCAATGAGGAGACCCAGTACTTC. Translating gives CASRDTNEETQYF.

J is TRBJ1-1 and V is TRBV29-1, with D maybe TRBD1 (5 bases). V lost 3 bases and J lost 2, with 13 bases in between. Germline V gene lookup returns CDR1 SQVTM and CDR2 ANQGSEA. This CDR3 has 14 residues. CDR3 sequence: CSVDRDSPNTEAFF. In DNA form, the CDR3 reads TGCAGCGTTGATCGAGACAGCCCAAACACTGAAGCTTTCTTT.

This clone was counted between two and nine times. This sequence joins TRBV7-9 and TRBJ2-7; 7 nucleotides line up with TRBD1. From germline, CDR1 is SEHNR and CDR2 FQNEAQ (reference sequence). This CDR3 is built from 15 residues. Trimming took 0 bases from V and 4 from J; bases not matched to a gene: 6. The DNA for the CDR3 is TGTGCCAGCAGCTTAGCGGCAGGGGGTTTTTACGAGCAGTACGTC. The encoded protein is CASSLAAGGFYEQYV.

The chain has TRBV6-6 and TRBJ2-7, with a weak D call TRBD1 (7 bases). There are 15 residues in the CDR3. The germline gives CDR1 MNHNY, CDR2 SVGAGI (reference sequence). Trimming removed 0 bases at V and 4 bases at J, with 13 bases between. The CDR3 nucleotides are TGTGCCAGCAGTTACTCCAGGAGGGGGCCATACGAGCAGTACTTC. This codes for CASSYSRRGPYEQYF.

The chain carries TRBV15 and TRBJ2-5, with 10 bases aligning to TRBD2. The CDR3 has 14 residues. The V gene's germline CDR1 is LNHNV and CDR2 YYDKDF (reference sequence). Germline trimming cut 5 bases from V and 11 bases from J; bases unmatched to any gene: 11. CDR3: CATSAGLAAGEQYF. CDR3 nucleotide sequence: TGTGCCACCAGCGCTGGACTAGCGGCGGGAGAGCAGTACTTC.

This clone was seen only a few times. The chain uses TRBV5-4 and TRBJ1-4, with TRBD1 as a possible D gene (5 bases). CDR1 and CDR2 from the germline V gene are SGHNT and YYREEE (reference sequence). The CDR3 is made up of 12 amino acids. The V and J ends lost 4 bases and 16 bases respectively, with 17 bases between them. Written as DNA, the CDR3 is TGTGCCAGCAGCCTAGACCGGGGACCGGAGTTTTTT. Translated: CASSLDRGPEFF. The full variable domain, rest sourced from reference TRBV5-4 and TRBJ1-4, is ETGVTQSPTHLIKTRGQQVTLRCSSQSGHNTVSWYQQALGQGPQFIFQYYREEENGRGNFPPRFSGLQFPNYSSELNVNALELDDSALYLCASSLDRGPEFFGSGTQLSVL.

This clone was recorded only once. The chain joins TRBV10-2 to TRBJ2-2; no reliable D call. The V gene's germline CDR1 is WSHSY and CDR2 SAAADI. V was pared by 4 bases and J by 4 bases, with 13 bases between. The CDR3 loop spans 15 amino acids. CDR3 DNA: TGCGCCAGCAGTGTCGAGACCCCTGGCACCGGGGAGCTGTTTTTT. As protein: CASSVETPGTGELFF.

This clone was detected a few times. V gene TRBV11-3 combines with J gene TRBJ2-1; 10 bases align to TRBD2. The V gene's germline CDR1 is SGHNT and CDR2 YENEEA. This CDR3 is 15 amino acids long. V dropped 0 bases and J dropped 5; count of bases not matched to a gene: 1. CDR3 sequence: CASSLELAGNNEQFF. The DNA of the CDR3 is TGTGCCAGCAGCTTAGAACTAGCGGGAAACAATGAGCAGTTCTTC. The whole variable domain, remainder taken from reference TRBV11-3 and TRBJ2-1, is EAGVVQSPRYKIIEKKQPVAFWCNPISGHNTLYWYLQNLGQGPELLIRYENEEAVDDSQLPKDRFSAERLKGVDSTLKIQPAELGDSAVYLCASSLELAGNNEQFFGPGTRLTVL.

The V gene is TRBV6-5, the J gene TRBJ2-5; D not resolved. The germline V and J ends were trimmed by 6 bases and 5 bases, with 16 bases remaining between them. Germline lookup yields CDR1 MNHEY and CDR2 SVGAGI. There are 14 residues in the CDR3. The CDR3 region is CASSPDGPRETQYF. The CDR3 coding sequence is TGTGCCAGCAGCCCGGACGGGCCCCGGGAGACCCAGTACTTC.

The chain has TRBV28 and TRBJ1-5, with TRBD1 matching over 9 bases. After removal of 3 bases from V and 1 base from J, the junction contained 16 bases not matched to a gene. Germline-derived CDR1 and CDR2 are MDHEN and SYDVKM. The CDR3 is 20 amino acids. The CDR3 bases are TGTGCCAGCAGTTTCCTAAGGTACAGGGGGCAATCTGCGAGCAATCAGCCCCAGCATTTT. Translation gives CASSFLRYRGQSASNQPQHF.

CDR3 coding DNA: TGCGCCAGCAGCTTGGTTAACAGGTCCCCCTACTACGAGCAGTACTTC. Its translation: CASSLVNRSPYYEQYF. This chain uses TRBV5-1 with TRBJ2-7; perhaps TRBD1 as D (5 bases). Germline V gene data show CDR1 as SGHRS and CDR2 as YFSETQ. The CDR3 is 16 amino acids. V was cut by 0 bases and J by 3 bases, with 16 bases left in between.

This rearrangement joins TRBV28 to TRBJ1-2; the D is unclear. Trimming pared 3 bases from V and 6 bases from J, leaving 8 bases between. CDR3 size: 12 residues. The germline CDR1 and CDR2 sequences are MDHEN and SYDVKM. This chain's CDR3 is CASSLNTNGYTF. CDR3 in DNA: TGTGCCAGCAGTTTGAACACTAATGGCTACACCTTC.

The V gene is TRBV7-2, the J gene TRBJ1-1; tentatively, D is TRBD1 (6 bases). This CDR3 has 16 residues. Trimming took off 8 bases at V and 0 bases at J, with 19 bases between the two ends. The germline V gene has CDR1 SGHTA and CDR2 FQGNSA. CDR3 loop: CASLILGTGMNTEAFF. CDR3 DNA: TGTGCCAGCCTAATTCTGGGTACAGGGATGAACACTGAAGCTTTCTTT.

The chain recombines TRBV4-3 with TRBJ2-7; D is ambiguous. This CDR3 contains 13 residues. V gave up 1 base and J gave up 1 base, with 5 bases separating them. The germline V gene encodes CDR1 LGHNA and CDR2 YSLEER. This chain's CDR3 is CASSQAESYEQYF. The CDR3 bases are TGCGCCAGCAGCCAAGCCGAGTCCTACGAGCAGTACTTC.

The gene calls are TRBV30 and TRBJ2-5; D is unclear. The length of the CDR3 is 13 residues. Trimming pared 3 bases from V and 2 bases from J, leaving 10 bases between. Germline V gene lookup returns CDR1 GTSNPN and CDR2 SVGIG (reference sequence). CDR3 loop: CAWSGPEQETQYF. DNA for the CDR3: TGTGCCTGGAGCGGGCCCGAGCAAGAGACCCAGTACTTC.

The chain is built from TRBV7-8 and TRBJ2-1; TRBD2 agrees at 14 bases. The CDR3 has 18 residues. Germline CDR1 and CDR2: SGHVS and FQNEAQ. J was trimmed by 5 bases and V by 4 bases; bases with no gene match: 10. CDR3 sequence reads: CASSSELGLAGGDNEQFF. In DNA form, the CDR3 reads TGTGCCAGCAGCTCCGAGTTAGGACTAGCGGGAGGAGACAATGAGCAGTTCTTC.

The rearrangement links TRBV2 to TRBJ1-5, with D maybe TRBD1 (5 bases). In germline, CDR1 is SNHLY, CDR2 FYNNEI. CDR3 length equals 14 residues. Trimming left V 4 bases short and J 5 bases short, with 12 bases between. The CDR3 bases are TGTGCCAGCAGTGGGGCAGGGAAGTATCAGCCCCAGCATTTT. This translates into CASSGAGKYQPQHF.

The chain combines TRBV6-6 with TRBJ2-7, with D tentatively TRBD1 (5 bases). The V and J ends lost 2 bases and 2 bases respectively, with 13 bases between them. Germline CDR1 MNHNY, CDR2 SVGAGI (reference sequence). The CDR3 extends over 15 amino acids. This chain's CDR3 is CASSYQDMSTYEQYV. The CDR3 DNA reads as TGTGCCAGCAGTTACCAGGACATGTCCACCTACGAGCAGTACGTC.

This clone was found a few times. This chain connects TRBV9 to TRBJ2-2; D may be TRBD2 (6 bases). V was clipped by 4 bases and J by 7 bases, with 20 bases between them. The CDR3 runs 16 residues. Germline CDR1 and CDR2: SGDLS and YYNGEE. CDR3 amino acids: CASSPTGNLGGGELFF. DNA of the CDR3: TGTGCCAGCAGCCCAACCGGGAACTTGGGGGGCGGGGAGCTGTTTTTT.

The CDR3 nucleotides read TGTGCCAGCAGCGTTGCCACGGGACAGGACTTCTCTGGGGCCAACGTCCTGACTTTC. Its protein product is CASSVATGQDFSGANVLTF. J is TRBJ2-6 and V is TRBV11-3, with 8 bases lining up with TRBD1. CDR3 size: 19 residues. V lost 5 bases, J lost 0 bases, and 12 bases stayed unmatched. Germline CDR1 and CDR2: SGHNT and YENEEA.

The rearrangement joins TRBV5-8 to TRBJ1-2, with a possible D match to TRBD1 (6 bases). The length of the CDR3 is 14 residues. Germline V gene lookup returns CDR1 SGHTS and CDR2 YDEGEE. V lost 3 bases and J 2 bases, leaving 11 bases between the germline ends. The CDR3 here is CASSSPDRNYGYTF. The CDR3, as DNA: TGTGCCAGCAGCTCCCCGGACAGAAACTATGGCTACACCTTC.

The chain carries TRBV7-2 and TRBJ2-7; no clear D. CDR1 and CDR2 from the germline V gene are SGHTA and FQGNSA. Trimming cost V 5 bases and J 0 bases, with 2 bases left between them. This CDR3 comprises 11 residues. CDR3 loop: CASSISYEQYF. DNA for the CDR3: TGTGCCAGCAGCATCTCCTACGAGCAGTACTTC.